This is a list of T cell receptor beta chains from one sample in a study of T-cell memory formation after mild COVID-19. Using its own MiXCR run on the 5' RACE reads, TCRdb lists one record per CDR3 protein. The sample has approximately 150,000 distinct CDR3 sequences, roughly 19% seen once. The sequenced sample consisted of PBMCs or a T cell subset sorted from them (not recorded which). The receptors derive from an adult woman who had mild COVID-19 (a few samples of this study predate the infection). Cell type and time point are not known. CDR3s include the opening cysteine and the closing phenylalanine or tryptophan. The order of the fields is CDR3 length, clone size, J gene, V gene, D gene, CDR3 protein, CDR3 DNA. A D gene is named only where the DNA matches it firmly. Expanded clones get a size class; other rows say once, few or many, or leave the size out.

len: 14; abundance: .; j_gene: TRBJ2-7; v_gene: TRBV5-1; d_gene: .; CDR3aa: CASSPAERSYEQYF; CDR3nt: TGCGCCAGCAGCCCCGCTGAACGCAGCTACGAGCAGTACTTC
len: 15; abundance: .; j_gene: TRBJ2-1; v_gene: TRBV5-1; d_gene: .; CDR3aa: CASTPDGGTYNEQFF; CDR3nt: TGCGCCAGCACCCCTGATGGGGGAACCTACAATGAGCAGTTCTTC
len: 12; abundance: .; j_gene: TRBJ1-3; v_gene: TRBV9; d_gene: .; CDR3aa: CASSGTGNTIYF; CDR3nt: TGTGCCAGCTCCGGAACAGGAAACACCATATATTTT
len: 15; abundance: few; j_gene: TRBJ2-1; v_gene: TRBV5-1; d_gene: .; CDR3aa: CASSPSDRQSNEQFF; CDR3nt: TGCGCCAGCAGCCCAAGCGACAGGCAATCCAATGAGCAGTTCTTC
len: 13; abundance: .; j_gene: TRBJ1-6; v_gene: TRBV2; d_gene: .; CDR3aa: CASRGGYNSPLHF; CDR3nt: TGTGCCAGCAGGGGGGGATATAATTCACCCCTCCACTTT
len: 15; abundance: .; j_gene: TRBJ2-1; v_gene: TRBV5-1; d_gene: .; CDR3aa: CASSLWGSSYNEQFF; CDR3nt: TGCGCCAGCAGCTTGTGGGGCAGCTCCTACAATGAGCAGTTCTTC
len: 14; abundance: few; j_gene: TRBJ2-2; v_gene: TRBV20-1; d_gene: .; CDR3aa: CSAPDTSNTGELFF; CDR3nt: TGCAGTGCTCCGGACACGTCAAACACCGGGGAGCTGTTTTTT
len: 14; abundance: few; j_gene: TRBJ2-1; v_gene: TRBV5-1; d_gene: .; CDR3aa: CASRPAGSYNEQFF; CDR3nt: TGCGCCAGCAGACCCGCCGGGTCCTACAATGAGCAGTTCTTC
len: 16; abundance: .; j_gene: TRBJ2-1; v_gene: TRBV7-2; d_gene: TRBD1; CDR3aa: CASSAQGTGVYNEQFF; CDR3nt: TGTGCCAGCAGCGCGCAGGGGACAGGGGTCTACAATGAGCAGTTCTTC
len: 14; abundance: few; j_gene: TRBJ2-3; v_gene: TRBV7-2; d_gene: TRBD2; CDR3aa: CASSLAGGRDTQYF; CDR3nt: TGTGCCAGCAGCCTAGCGGGGGGTAGAGATACGCAGTATTTT
len: 12; abundance: .; j_gene: TRBJ2-1; v_gene: TRBV4-1; d_gene: .; CDR3aa: CASSQVWDEQFF; CDR3nt: TGCGCCAGCAGCCAAGTTTGGGATGAGCAGTTCTTC
len: 14; abundance: .; j_gene: TRBJ2-1; v_gene: TRBV11-3; d_gene: .; CDR3aa: CASGREGTYNEQFF; CDR3nt: TGTGCCAGCGGTCGGGAAGGGACCTACAATGAGCAGTTCTTC
len: 15; abundance: .; j_gene: TRBJ2-7; v_gene: TRBV12-3/TRBV12-4; d_gene: TRBD1; CDR3aa: CASRPGQQGLYEQYF; CDR3nt: TGTGCCAGCAGGCCGGGACAGCAGGGCCTGTACGAGCAGTACTTC
len: 16; abundance: few; j_gene: TRBJ2-7; v_gene: TRBV2; d_gene: TRBD2; CDR3aa: CASRPGLAGGSYEQYF; CDR3nt: TGTGCCAGCAGGCCGGGACTAGCGGGGGGCTCCTACGAGCAGTACTTC
len: 17; abundance: many; j_gene: TRBJ2-1; v_gene: TRBV7-2; d_gene: .; CDR3aa: CASSLGGMGTSYNEQFF; CDR3nt: TGTGCCAGCAGCTTAGGGGGGATGGGGACCTCCTACAATGAGCAGTTCTTC
len: 15; abundance: .; j_gene: TRBJ2-7; v_gene: TRBV5-1; d_gene: TRBD2; CDR3aa: CASSHGLALGYEQYF; CDR3nt: TGCGCCAGCAGCCATGGACTAGCGTTAGGCTACGAGCAGTACTTC
len: 16; abundance: .; j_gene: TRBJ2-1; v_gene: TRBV24-1; d_gene: TRBD2; CDR3aa: CATSDLTSGRAHEQFF; CDR3nt: TGTGCCACCAGTGACCTGACTAGCGGGAGGGCCCATGAGCAGTTCTTC
len: 19; abundance: .; j_gene: TRBJ1-2; v_gene: TRBV7-9; d_gene: .; CDR3aa: CASSRGWELTSEDGYGYTF; CDR3nt: TGTGCCAGCAGCCGGGGGTGGGAACTAACTTCTGAAGATGGCTATGGCTACACCTTC
len: 16; abundance: .; j_gene: TRBJ1-6; v_gene: TRBV27; d_gene: TRBD1; CDR3aa: CASSSMGGQGTSPLHF; CDR3nt: TGTGCCAGCAGTTCTATGGGGGGACAGGGAACTTCACCCCTCCACTTT
len: 15; abundance: .; j_gene: TRBJ2-3; v_gene: TRBV6-5; d_gene: .; CDR3aa: CASSQTGPPVDTQYF; CDR3nt: TGTGCCAGCAGCCAAACGGGTCCCCCGGTGGATACGCAGTATTTT
len: 16; abundance: few; j_gene: TRBJ2-2; v_gene: TRBV11-2; d_gene: .; CDR3aa: CASSQGTFANTGELFF; CDR3nt: TGTGCCAGCAGCCAGGGTACATTCGCGAACACCGGGGAGCTGTTTTTT
len: 14; abundance: .; j_gene: TRBJ2-7; v_gene: TRBV10-3; d_gene: .; CDR3aa: CAISESGISYEQYF; CDR3nt: TGTGCCATCAGTGAGTCTGGTATAAGCTACGAGCAGTACTTC
len: 16; abundance: .; j_gene: TRBJ2-7; v_gene: TRBV7-8; d_gene: TRBD1; CDR3aa: CASSPDGTGGIYEQYF; CDR3nt: TGTGCCAGCAGCCCGGACGGGACAGGGGGAATCTACGAGCAGTACTTC
len: 13; abundance: .; j_gene: TRBJ2-5; v_gene: TRBV20-1; d_gene: .; CDR3aa: CSAGGGGEETQYF; CDR3nt: TGCAGTGCGGGCGGCGGGGGCGAAGAGACCCAGTACTTC
len: 14; abundance: few; j_gene: TRBJ1-1; v_gene: TRBV6-2/TRBV6-3; d_gene: .; CDR3aa: CASSYLGENTEAFF; CDR3nt: TGTGCCAGCAGTTACTTGGGAGAGAACACTGAAGCTTTCTTT
len: 16; abundance: .; j_gene: TRBJ2-1; v_gene: TRBV7-6; d_gene: .; CDR3aa: CASSLGPGLVNLEQFF; CDR3nt: TGTGCCAGCAGCCTGGGCCCCGGGTTAGTCAACCTCGAGCAGTTCTTC
len: 17; abundance: .; j_gene: TRBJ2-5; v_gene: TRBV7-2; d_gene: TRBD2; CDR3aa: CASSVPLIAGEQETQYF; CDR3nt: TGTGCCAGCAGCGTCCCACTGATAGCGGGAGAACAAGAGACCCAGTACTTC
len: 12; abundance: .; j_gene: TRBJ2-1; v_gene: TRBV6-5; d_gene: .; CDR3aa: CASRGPYNEQFF; CDR3nt: TGTGCCAGCAGAGGGCCATACAATGAGCAGTTCTTC
len: 14; abundance: few; j_gene: TRBJ1-2; v_gene: TRBV12-3/TRBV12-4; d_gene: TRBD1; CDR3aa: CASSTLGTGVGYTF; CDR3nt: TGTGCCAGCAGCACACTCGGGACAGGGGTCGGCTACACCTTC
len: 15; abundance: .; j_gene: TRBJ2-2; v_gene: TRBV19; d_gene: TRBD1; CDR3aa: CASKPGQDNTGELFF; CDR3nt: TGTGCCAGTAAACCGGGACAGGACAATACCGGGGAGCTGTTTTTT
len: 15; abundance: few; j_gene: TRBJ2-3; v_gene: TRBV27; d_gene: TRBD1; CDR3aa: CASRAGQGSADTQYF; CDR3nt: TGTGCCAGCAGGGCGGGACAGGGGTCGGCAGATACGCAGTATTTT
len: 15; abundance: .; j_gene: TRBJ2-7; v_gene: TRBV24-1; d_gene: .; CDR3aa: CATSDGWASSYEQYF; CDR3nt: TGTGCCACCAGTGACGGTTGGGCGAGCTCCTACGAGCAGTACTTC
len: 15; abundance: few; j_gene: TRBJ1-6; v_gene: TRBV7-2; d_gene: .; CDR3aa: CASSLGAGKSSPLHF; CDR3nt: TGTGCCAGCAGCTTAGGGGCAGGAAAGAGTTCACCCCTCCACTTT
len: 17; abundance: few; j_gene: TRBJ2-5; v_gene: TRBV7-2; d_gene: TRBD2; CDR3aa: CASSPRALAGAMETQYF; CDR3nt: TGTGCCAGCAGCCCGAGGGCCCTAGCGGGAGCAATGGAGACCCAGTACTTC
len: 13; abundance: .; j_gene: TRBJ2-1; v_gene: TRBV27; d_gene: .; CDR3aa: CASSLGLHNEQFF; CDR3nt: TGTGCCAGCAGTCTGGGACTCCACAATGAGCAGTTCTTC
len: 16; abundance: few; j_gene: TRBJ2-5; v_gene: TRBV7-9; d_gene: .; CDR3aa: CASSSPGTKFQETQYF; CDR3nt: TGTGCCAGCAGCTCGCCCGGGACCAAATTCCAAGAGACCCAGTACTTC
len: 15; abundance: .; j_gene: TRBJ2-1; v_gene: TRBV7-2; d_gene: TRBD1; CDR3aa: CASSLLDRDYNEQFF; CDR3nt: TGTGCCAGCAGCTTATTGGACAGGGACTACAATGAGCAGTTCTTC
len: 16; abundance: few; j_gene: TRBJ2-7; v_gene: TRBV6-2/TRBV6-3; d_gene: TRBD2; CDR3aa: CASSYPSGSRPYEQYF; CDR3nt: TGTGCCAGCAGTTACCCCAGCGGGAGTCGTCCCTACGAGCAGTACTTC
len: 14; abundance: .; j_gene: TRBJ1-4; v_gene: TRBV5-5; d_gene: .; CDR3aa: CASSLSRANEKLFF; CDR3nt: TGTGCCAGCAGCTTGAGCAGGGCGAATGAAAAACTGTTTTTT
len: 16; abundance: .; j_gene: TRBJ2-1; v_gene: TRBV24-1; d_gene: TRBD2; CDR3aa: CATSEASGSSYNEQFF; CDR3nt: TGTGCCACCAGCGAAGCTAGCGGGAGCTCCTACAATGAGCAGTTCTTC
len: 13; abundance: many; j_gene: TRBJ2-1; v_gene: TRBV12-3/TRBV12-4; d_gene: .; CDR3aa: CASSSTRRDEQFF; CDR3nt: TGTGCCAGCAGTTCGACTAGGCGTGATGAGCAGTTCTTC
len: 17; abundance: .; j_gene: TRBJ2-3; v_gene: TRBV3-1; d_gene: TRBD2; CDR3aa: CASSQALGGRSTDTQYF; CDR3nt: TGTGCCAGCAGCCAAGCCCTTGGCGGGAGGTCCACAGATACGCAGTATTTT
len: 19; abundance: few; j_gene: TRBJ2-1; v_gene: TRBV7-9; d_gene: TRBD2; CDR3aa: CASSPGRTSGRSLGDEQFF; CDR3nt: TGTGCCAGCAGCCCGGGAAGGACTAGCGGGAGGTCCCTCGGCGATGAGCAGTTCTTC
len: 16; abundance: .; j_gene: TRBJ2-3; v_gene: TRBV10-3; d_gene: TRBD1; CDR3aa: CAIRPGGTGGRDTQYF; CDR3nt: TGTGCCATCCGTCCGGGCGGGACAGGGGGGAGAGATACGCAGTATTTT
len: 17; abundance: many; j_gene: TRBJ2-2; v_gene: TRBV3-1; d_gene: TRBD2; CDR3aa: CASSRTSGVANTGELFF; CDR3nt: TGTGCCAGCAGCCGTACTAGCGGGGTTGCGAACACCGGGGAGCTGTTTTTT
len: 12; abundance: .; j_gene: TRBJ2-3; v_gene: TRBV20-1; d_gene: .; CDR3aa: CFGGPRTDTQYF; CDR3nt: TGCTTCGGGGGGCCCCGCACAGATACGCAGTATTTT
len: 12; abundance: few; j_gene: TRBJ2-7; v_gene: TRBV12-3/TRBV12-4; d_gene: .; CDR3aa: CASSDYSYEQYF; CDR3nt: TGTGCCAGCAGTGACTACTCCTACGAGCAGTACTTC
len: 15; abundance: .; j_gene: TRBJ2-2; v_gene: TRBV3-1; d_gene: .; CDR3aa: CASSQEGLSTGELFF; CDR3nt: TGTGCCAGCAGCCAAGAGGGACTGAGCACCGGGGAGCTGTTTTTT
len: 19; abundance: few; j_gene: TRBJ1-1; v_gene: TRBV5-5; d_gene: TRBD1; CDR3aa: CASSLAMRTGGHMNTEAFF; CDR3nt: TGTGCCAGCAGCTTGGCTATGAGGACAGGGGGGCACATGAACACTGAAGCTTTCTTT
len: 14; abundance: .; j_gene: TRBJ1-2; v_gene: TRBV6-5; d_gene: .; CDR3aa: CASSYRTADYGYTF; CDR3nt: TGTGCCAGCAGTTACCGGACAGCCGACTATGGCTACACCTTC
len: 13; abundance: .; j_gene: TRBJ2-3; v_gene: TRBV6-2/TRBV6-3; d_gene: .; CDR3aa: CASSRENPDTQYF; CDR3nt: TGTGCCAGCAGCCGGGAGAACCCAGATACGCAGTATTTT
len: 16; abundance: .; j_gene: TRBJ2-6; v_gene: TRBV20-1; d_gene: TRBD1; CDR3aa: CSAIHTGGSGANVLTF; CDR3nt: TGCAGTGCTATACATACAGGGGGATCTGGGGCCAACGTCCTGACTTTC
len: 13; abundance: .; j_gene: TRBJ2-1; v_gene: TRBV20-1; d_gene: .; CDR3aa: CSARPGLPREQFF; CDR3nt: TGCAGTGCTAGACCTGGACTCCCAAGGGAGCAGTTCTTC
len: 17; abundance: medium-sized; j_gene: TRBJ2-7; v_gene: TRBV12-3/TRBV12-4; d_gene: TRBD1; CDR3aa: CASSLGMTGTGSYEQYF; CDR3nt: TGTGCCAGCAGTTTGGGGATGACGGGGACAGGGTCCTACGAGCAGTACTTC
len: 13; abundance: .; j_gene: TRBJ2-1; v_gene: TRBV6-5; d_gene: TRBD2; CDR3aa: CASSLGLAYEQFF; CDR3nt: TGTGCCAGCAGTTTAGGACTAGCTTATGAGCAGTTCTTC
len: 13; abundance: .; j_gene: TRBJ2-3; v_gene: TRBV23-1; d_gene: .; CDR3aa: CASSRGSPDTQYF; CDR3nt: TGCGCCAGCAGTCGGGGCTCCCCAGATACGCAGTATTTT
len: 17; abundance: .; j_gene: TRBJ2-1; v_gene: TRBV6-5; d_gene: TRBD2; CDR3aa: CASSGTSGGSSYNEQFF; CDR3nt: TGTGCCAGCAGTGGGACTAGCGGGGGGAGCTCCTACAATGAGCAGTTCTTC
len: 14; abundance: .; j_gene: TRBJ1-2; v_gene: TRBV11-2; d_gene: .; CDR3aa: CASSLYRTNYGYTF; CDR3nt: TGTGCCAGCAGCCTATACAGGACCAACTATGGCTACACCTTC
len: 12; abundance: .; j_gene: TRBJ1-5; v_gene: TRBV9; d_gene: .; CDR3aa: CASGGRNQPQHF; CDR3nt: TGTGCCAGTGGGGGTAGGAATCAGCCCCAGCATTTT
len: 18; abundance: .; j_gene: TRBJ2-3; v_gene: TRBV7-6; d_gene: TRBD1; CDR3aa: CASSLVGQGAPGTDTQYF; CDR3nt: TGTGCCAGCAGCTTAGTTGGACAGGGGGCGCCTGGCACAGATACGCAGTATTTT